This TCR beta chain was captured in a study of T cells in Graves' hyperthyroidism and ophthalmopathy. The study, taken as a whole, reports: Stable hyperthyroidism and ophthalmopathy were separated using 13 V-J signatures.

The CDR3 regions of TCR beta were amplified from RNA transcripts. Primed by the HTBI set, a first-round RT-PCR was run on the TCR CDR3. TCRdb reprocessed the multiplex PCR reads with MiXCR, giving one entry per CDR3 protein. The table lists about 290,000 distinct CDR3 sequences, about 17% of them singletons. This CDR3 spans 15 amino acids. The germline V gene encodes CDR1 SGHRS and CDR2 YFSETQ. Trimming left V 0 bases short and J 1 base short, with 8 bases between. Points on this clonotype: What it recognizes is unknown.

Specimen: blood. The J gene is TRBJ1-3, the V gene TRBV5-1, with D perhaps matching TRBD1 (6 bases). This sequence was found in a woman aged 60-75 years with Graves' ophthalmopathy. The CDR3 DNA is TGCGCCAGCAGCTTGGTTGGGACATCTGGAAACACCATATATTTT. Its translation is CASSLVGTSGNTIYF.